These T cell receptor beta chains were read from a single sample in a study of T cell responses to AZD1222 COVID-19 vaccine. Profiling relied on immunoSEQ multiplex PCR, and the TCRdb table lists in-frame clones only, not all of them. The sample shows under 200,000 clones, approximately 94% of them seen only once. Sequenced here: peripheral blood, sampled on day 0 of AZD1222 vaccination. The source is an adult in good health. CDR3s include the opening cysteine and the closing phenylalanine or tryptophan. The D gene is left open where the match is weak. Rows may omit the clone size; those that give it use once, few, many or a size class.

j_call,d_call,v_call,clone_size,cdr3_aa,cdr3_nt
TRBJ2-2,.,TRBV2,.,CAIYGGTNTGELFF,TGTGCCATCTATGGCGGGACGAACACCGGGGAGCTGTTTTTT
TRBJ2-5,TRBD1,TRBV9,.,CASSPGTGGGVETQYF,TGTGCCAGCAGCCCCGGGACAGGGGGAGGGGTTGAGACCCAGTACTTC
TRBJ2-1,TRBD1,TRBV5-4,.,CASSLGTGDNEQFF,TGTGCCAGCAGCCTCGGGACAGGGGACAATGAGCAGTTCTTC
TRBJ1-6,.,TRBV27,.,CASREISSYNSPLHF,TGTGCCAGCAGGGAAATCAGCTCCTATAATTCACCCCTCCACTTT
TRBJ1-3,TRBD1,TRBV27,.,CASSLGGQLTSGNTIYF,TGTGCCAGCAGTTTAGGGGGACAGTTGACCTCTGGAAACACCATATATTTT
TRBJ2-1,.,TRBV12-3/TRBV12-4,.,CASSTTGYNEQFF,TGTGCCAGCAGTACCACAGGGTACAATGAGCAGTTCTTC
TRBJ2-7,TRBD2,TRBV6-5,.,CASTGGGYEQYF,TGTGCCAGCACTGGGGGAGGGTACGAGCAGTACTTC
TRBJ2-5,.,TRBV6-1,.,CASSEKSGGRETQYF,TGTGCCAGCAGTGAGAAGTCAGGCGGCCGGGAGACCCAGTACTTC
TRBJ1-2,TRBD1,TRBV7-2,.,CASSSTGLYTF,TGTGCCAGCAGCTCGACAGGGCTCTACACCTTC
TRBJ2-7,TRBD1,TRBV29-1,.,CSVGGQGAGGEQYF,TGCAGCGTTGGGGGGCAGGGGGCAGGCGGCGAGCAGTACTTC
TRBJ1-1,TRBD1,TRBV19,.,CASSPRTGTAFF,TGTGCCAGTAGTCCTCGGACAGGGACAGCTTTCTTT
TRBJ1-3,TRBD1,TRBV7-3,.,CASSFDRDSGNTIYF,TGTGCCAGCAGCTTCGACAGGGACTCTGGAAACACCATATATTTT
TRBJ1-2,.,TRBV19,once,CASSTAANYGYTF,TGTGCCAGTAGTACTGCAGCTAACTATGGCTACACCTTC
TRBJ1-3,.,TRBV28,.,CAPKGSGNTIYF,TGTGCCCCCAAAGGGTCTGGAAACACCATATATTTT
TRBJ2-4,TRBD2,TRBV15,.,CATSRESSGVAKNIQYF,TGTGCCACCAGCAGAGAATCTAGCGGGGTAGCCAAAAACATTCAGTACTTC
TRBJ2-5,TRBD2,TRBV7-2,.,CASSLVAGGLGETQYF,TGTGCCAGCAGCTTAGTAGCGGGAGGGCTGGGGGAGACCCAGTACTTC
TRBJ2-3,TRBD2,TRBV10-3,.,CATLSGTTDTQYF,TGTGCCACCCTTAGCGGGACCACAGATACGCAGTATTTT
TRBJ2-2,TRBD2,TRBV6-1,few,CASSERSGRADRTGELFF,TGTGCCAGCAGTGAACGAAGCGGGAGGGCCGATAGGACCGGGGAGCTGTTTTTT
TRBJ1-3,TRBD1,TRBV7-2,.,CASSLGQGSGNTIYF,TGTGCCAGCAGCTTAGGACAGGGGTCTGGAAACACCATATATTTT
TRBJ2-7,.,TRBV24-1,once,CATSDPIRDEQYF,TGTGCCACCAGTGACCCTATTCGGGACGAGCAGTACTTC
TRBJ2-1,.,TRBV6-4,.,CASSDSTTRSYNEQFF,TGTGCCAGCAGTGACTCGACTACGCGATCCTACAATGAGCAGTTCTTC
TRBJ2-1,.,TRBV6-4,once,CASAAGPPYGEQFF,TGTGCCAGCGCTGCCGGGCCGCCCTACGGTGAGCAGTTCTTC
TRBJ2-7,.,TRBV11-2,.,CASSLQTGRLGEQYF,TGTGCCAGCAGCCTCCAGACGGGAAGGCTGGGCGAGCAGTACTTC
TRBJ2-3,.,TRBV11-3,once,CASIQLGARSSSTDTQYF,TGTGCCAGCATCCAGTTGGGGGCTAGGTCCTCTAGCACAGATACGCAGTATTTT
TRBJ1-1,.,TRBV19,once,CASTMGAGMRNTEAFF,TGTGCCAGTACCATGGGCGCGGGGATGAGGAACACTGAAGCTTTCTTT
TRBJ1-5,.,TRBV20-1,.,CSASAGLGSNQPQHF,TGCAGTGCTAGTGCAGGCCTAGGGAGCAATCAGCCCCAGCATTTT
TRBJ2-2,TRBD2,TRBV15,.,CATRSGLAGGPGIGELFF,TGTGCCACCCGAAGCGGACTAGCGGGAGGGCCGGGGATCGGGGAGCTGTTTTTT
TRBJ1-2,.,TRBV28,.,CASSLVRSYGYTF,TGTGCCAGCAGTTTAGTACGGTCCTATGGCTACACCTTC
TRBJ1-2,.,TRBV30,.,CAWGVPGHYGYTF,TGTGCCTGGGGTGTACCGGGTCACTATGGCTACACCTTC
TRBJ2-1,.,TRBV5-4,.,CASSFSRGLSSYNEQFF,TGTGCCAGCAGCTTCTCTCGCGGGCTAAGCTCCTACAATGAGCAGTTCTTC
TRBJ2-3,.,TRBV19,.,CASRRQAFTDTQYF,TGTGCCAGTAGGAGACAGGCCTTCACAGATACGCAGTATTTT
TRBJ1-5,.,TRBV19,.,CASSIDRSSLAYSNQPQHF,TGTGCCAGTAGTATAGATCGGAGCAGCCTGGCGTATAGCAATCAGCCCCAGCATTTT
TRBJ2-7,TRBD2,TRBV10-3,.,CAISMRLAGDDEQYF,TGTGCCATCAGTATGCGACTAGCGGGAGACGACGAGCAGTACTTC
TRBJ2-3,.,TRBV6-2/TRBV6-3,.,CASSHRGETDTQYF,TGTGCCAGCAGTCACCGGGGAGAGACAGATACGCAGTATTTT
TRBJ1-1,.,TRBV30,.,CAWIHGVHYPDTEAFF,TGTGCCTGGATTCACGGGGTCCACTATCCGGACACTGAAGCTTTCTTT
TRBJ2-2,TRBD1,TRBV5-1,.,CASSLGQGNTGELFF,TGCGCCAGCAGCTTGGGACAGGGAAACACCGGGGAGCTGTTTTTT
TRBJ1-1,TRBD1,TRBV27,once,CASSPTGGDLTAFF,TGTGCCAGCAGTCCAACAGGGGGAGACTTAACCGCTTTCTTT
TRBJ1-2,.,TRBV23-1,.,CASSRVVNYGYTF,TGCGCCAGCAGCAGGGTAGTTAACTATGGCTACACCTTC
TRBJ2-7,TRBD1,TRBV11-3,.,CASSRGQGRSGEQYF,TGTGCCAGCAGCAGAGGACAGGGAAGGTCCGGCGAGCAGTACTTC
TRBJ2-7,.,TRBV7-8,.,CASSLRGRGPYEQYF,TGTGCCAGCAGCTTAAGGGGCCGGGGACCCTACGAGCAGTACTTC
TRBJ2-7,.,TRBV20-1,.,CSASPPRNYEQYF,TGCAGTGCTAGTCCACCTAGGAACTACGAGCAGTACTTC
TRBJ2-3,.,TRBV7-9,.,CASSLVASLLTDTQYF,TGTGCCAGCAGCTTAGTGGCCTCTCTTCTCACAGATACGCAGTATTTT
TRBJ2-2,TRBD1,TRBV2,once,CASTLNPGQRNTGELFF,TGTGCCAGCACCCTAAACCCGGGACAGAGGAACACCGGGGAGCTGTTTTTT
TRBJ2-2,.,TRBV10-3,.,CAISGSPGTENTGELFF,TGTGCCATCAGCGGATCCCCCGGGACGGAGAACACCGGGGAGCTGTTTTTT
TRBJ2-7,.,TRBV27,.,CASSLSGPGTYEQYF,TGTGCCAGCAGTTTATCGGGACCGGGGACCTACGAGCAGTACTTC
TRBJ1-6,.,TRBV10-1,once,CASSDPLIIDRFPSSYNSPLHF,TGCGCCAGCAGTGACCCCCTAATAATCGACAGGTTTCCGAGCTCCTATAATTCACCCCTCCACTTT
TRBJ2-1,.,TRBV9,.,CASSRMRSGNNEQFF,TGTGCCAGCAGCCGAATGAGGAGTGGGAACAATGAGCAGTTCTTC
TRBJ2-3,TRBD2,TRBV2,.,CASTYRRTSGSSGGDTQYF,TGTGCCAGTACCTACCGAAGGACTAGCGGGAGTAGCGGAGGAGATACGCAGTATTTT
TRBJ1-3,.,TRBV10-3,.,CAISEAKGVGNTIYF,TGTGCCATCAGTGAGGCTAAAGGGGTCGGAAACACCATATATTTT
TRBJ2-7,TRBD2,TRBV27,.,CASSLMFEGGLYEQYF,TGTGCCAGCAGTTTAATGTTCGAGGGAGGGCTCTACGAGCAGTACTTC
TRBJ2-1,TRBD2,TRBV29-1,.,CSVGSGLVSYNEQFF,TGCAGCGTTGGCTCGGGACTAGTCTCCTACAATGAGCAGTTCTTC
TRBJ2-7,TRBD2,TRBV7-9,.,CATSGLAGGPTYEQYF,TGTGCCACCTCCGGGCTAGCGGGAGGACCTACCTACGAGCAGTACTTC
TRBJ1-1,.,TRBV28,.,CASLEIGGGTEAFF,TGTGCCAGCCTAGAGATAGGGGGGGGCACTGAAGCTTTCTTT
TRBJ2-1,.,TRBV5-3,.,CARSLARCNEQFF,TGTGCCAGAAGCTTGGCGCGGTGCAATGAGCAGTTCTTC
TRBJ1-5,TRBD1,TRBV30,.,CAWSAGGDQPQHF,TGTGCCTGGTCCGCAGGGGGCGATCAGCCCCAGCATTTT
TRBJ2-2,TRBD2,TRBV3-1/TRBV3-2,.,CASSQFGLAGTNTGELFF,TGTGCCAGCAGCCAATTCGGACTAGCGGGAACGAACACCGGGGAGCTGTTTTTT
TRBJ1-4,.,TRBV7-9,.,CASSSTSGVGEKLFF,TGTGCCAGCAGCTCGACAAGTGGCGTGGGGGAAAAACTGTTTTTT